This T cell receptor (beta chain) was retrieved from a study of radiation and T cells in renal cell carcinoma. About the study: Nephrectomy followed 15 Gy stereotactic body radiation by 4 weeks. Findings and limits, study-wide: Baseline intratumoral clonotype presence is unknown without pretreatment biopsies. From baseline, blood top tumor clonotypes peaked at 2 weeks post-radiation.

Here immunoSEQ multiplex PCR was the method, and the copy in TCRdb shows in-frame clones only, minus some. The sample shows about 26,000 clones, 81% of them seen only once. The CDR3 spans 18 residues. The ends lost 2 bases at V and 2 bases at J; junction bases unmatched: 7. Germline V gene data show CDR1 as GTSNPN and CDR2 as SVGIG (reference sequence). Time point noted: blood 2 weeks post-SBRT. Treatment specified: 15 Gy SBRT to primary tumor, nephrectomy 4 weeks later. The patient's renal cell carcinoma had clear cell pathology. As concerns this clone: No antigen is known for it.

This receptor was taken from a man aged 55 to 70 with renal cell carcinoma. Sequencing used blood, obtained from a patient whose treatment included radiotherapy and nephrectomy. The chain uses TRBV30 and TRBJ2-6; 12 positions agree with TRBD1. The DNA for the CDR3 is TGTGCCTGGAGTACCGGGACAGGGGGCTCCCCTGGGGCCAACGTCCTGACTTTC. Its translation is CAWSTGTGGSPGANVLTF.